This TCR beta chain appears in the sequencing data of a study of cytomegalovirus exposure and HLA in healthy donors. V gave up 6 bases and J gave up 7 bases, with 15 bases separating them. Germline values: CDR1 MDHEN, CDR2 SYDVKM. The CDR3 runs to 14 residues. Sequencing was performed with immunoSEQ multiplex PCR; in TCRdb, only in-frame clones are kept and a portion is missing. The table shows 55,000 to 75,000 clones, with about 96% occurring only once. This TCR was recovered from a woman younger than 35 in good health and CMV-seronegative. Sequencing was done on a sample of PBMCs. The V and J genes are TRBV28 and TRBJ1-4; TRBD1 is a possible D gene (5 bases). CDR3 DNA: TGTGCCAGCAGAGGCATTCTGGGGCGTGAAAAACTGTTTTTT. Encoded protein: CASRGILGREKLFF.